These 3 T cell receptor beta chains came from one sample sequenced in a study of blood T cell repertoires in COVID-19 (dated by TCRdb to between 2020 and 2021). Library preparation was by the immunoSEQ multiplex PCR assay. The source is immuneACCESS, and TCRdb retained only in-frame sequences with V and J called. Part of the clones is not carried over; for the studies checked, unresolved V genes explain less than half of this, and the remainder is unexplained. The sample yields approximately 140,000 clones; 84% were counted once. The biggest ten clones account for 5% to 7% of the sample. Material for sequencing was PBMCs or T cells enriched from blood (not recorded which). Receptors originate from a woman in her fifties or sixties who had been exposed to COVID-19.

CDR3 DNA: TGTGCCAGCTCACCTCCGGGACAGGGGAAGGAGCGCGAAAAACTGTTTTTT. Protein product: CASSPPGQGKEREKLFF. The chain combines TRBV18 with TRBJ1-4, with 10 bases that match TRBD1. CDR1 is KGHSH, CDR2 LQKENI, per germline. The CDR3 extends over 17 amino acids. J was trimmed by 8 bases and V by 3 bases; bases with no gene match: 12.

The V gene is TRBV7-9, the J gene TRBJ2-7; tentative D call: TRBD2 (5 bases). The CDR3 totals 15 residues. CDR1 and CDR2 (germline): SEHNR, FQNEAQ (reference sequence). Trimming took 1 base from V and 5 from J, leaving 15 bases between them. CDR3 DNA: TGTGCCAGCAGCTTAGGGAGCCCCGGGGTCCACGAGCAGTACTTC. This codes for CASSLGSPGVHEQYF.

The chain is built from TRBV10-3 and TRBJ1-1, with a possible D match to TRBD1 (5 bases). The CDR3 consists of 12 residues. Deletions cut 8 bases from V and 4 bases from J, with 11 bases between. Germline assignment: CDR1 ENHRY and CDR2 SYGVKD. CDR3 protein: CAIGWGGTEAFF. The CDR3 DNA sequence: TGTGCCATCGGTTGGGGGGGCACTGAAGCTTTCTTT.